Shown below are 22 T cell receptor beta chains from a single sample sequenced in a study of T-cell reconstitution after alpha-beta-depleted transplantation in children. Unique molecular identifiers were built into the TCRbeta library. TCRdb ran MiXCR on the PCR reads and lists one entry per CDR3 protein. The data contain about 580,000 distinct CDR3 sequences, 23% of them singletons. The sample here was PBMCs, mostly from graft donor cells, taken 360 days after TCRalphabeta/CD19-depleted stem cell transplant. The receptors here all came from a boy less than two years old who had a stem cell transplant for acute myeloid leukemia, so the T cells may come from the graft donor.

V usage is TRBV12-3 or TRBV12-4 and J usage is TRBJ2-7; D possibly corresponds to TRBD1 (5 bases). The CDR3 consists of 13 residues. Trimming stripped 10 bases from V and 2 bases from J, with 15 bases between. The CDR3 sequence is CAIRAAGAYEQYF. The DNA of the CDR3 is TGTGCCATCAGGGCGGCAGGCGCCTACGAGCAGTACTTC.

The chain links TRBV7-6 to TRBJ2-7; perhaps TRBD1 as D (5 bases). Per the germline V gene, CDR1 is SGHVS and CDR2 is FNYEAQ. The CDR3 length is 14 residues. V was cut by 7 bases and J by 2 bases, with 15 bases left in between. CDR3 bases: TGTGCCAGCACCTGGGGCCCGCCTCCCTACGAGCAGTACGTC. Its translation: CASTWGPPPYEQYV.

This clonotype was detected many times. The chain couples TRBV6-2 or TRBV6-3 to TRBJ1-1; 7 nucleotides line up with TRBD1. The CDR3 covers 14 residues. The V gene's germline CDR1 is MNHEY and CDR2 SVGEGT. Trimming at V came to 6 bases and at J to 3 bases, leaving 7 bases not matched to a gene. DNA of the CDR3: TGTGCCAGCAGCGAGCCAGGGGGGGACACTGAAGCTTTCTTT. Protein product: CASSEPGGDTEAFF.

This clonotype was found many times. J is TRBJ2-3 and V is TRBV4-1, with 7 bases lining up with TRBD1. Germline trimming cut 0 bases from V and 1 base from J; bases unmatched to any gene: 7. This CDR3 is built from 17 residues. The germline V gene encodes CDR1 MGHRA and CDR2 YSYEKL. CDR3 in DNA: TGCGCCAGCAGCCAAGATACGCCAGGGGGAGGCACAGATACGCAGTATTTT. Translated: CASSQDTPGGGTDTQYF.

This clonotype has a handful of counts. The V and J genes are TRBV20-1 and TRBJ2-3; TRBD2 matches 8 bases. There are 13 residues in the CDR3. After removal of 5 bases from V and 1 base from J, the junction contained 2 bases not matched to a gene. Germline V gene lookup returns CDR1 DFQATT and CDR2 SNEGSKA (reference sequence). CDR3 nucleotide sequence: TGCAGTGCTTCAGCGGGGGGCACAGATACGCAGTATTTT. Protein product: CSASAGGTDTQYF.

This clonotype was recorded at least ten times. This chain uses TRBV29-1 with TRBJ2-5, with 7 bases aligning to TRBD1. Germline trimming cut 0 bases from V and 0 bases from J; bases unmatched to any gene: 10. This CDR3 has 17 residues. In germline, CDR1 is SQVTM, CDR2 ANQGSEA. CDR3 sequence reads: CSVEDPKDRVDQETQYF. CDR3 bases: TGCAGCGTTGAAGATCCCAAAGACAGGGTAGACCAAGAGACCCAGTACTTC.

This clonotype has just a few counts. The chain uses TRBV20-1 and TRBJ1-5; D is uncertain. Looked up from germline, CDR1 is DFQATT and CDR2 is SNEGSKA (reference sequence). V lost 2 bases to trimming and J lost 6 bases, with 14 bases between them. The CDR3 has 14 residues. The CDR3 sequence is CSARPLNIGQPQHF. The CDR3 DNA reads as TGCAGTGCTAGACCCCTAAATATCGGTCAGCCCCAGCATTTT.

This clonotype was counted at least ten times. This chain links TRBV5-6 with TRBJ1-5; D is uncertain. The V and J ends lost 4 bases and 1 base respectively, with 15 bases between them. In germline, CDR1 is SGHDT, CDR2 YYEEEE. The CDR3 has 16 amino acids. For the CDR3, the DNA is TGTGCCAGCAGCATAGGCAGAGCTTACAGCAATCAGCCCCAGCATTTT. It translates to CASSIGRAYSNQPQHF.

The chain combines TRBV20-1 with TRBJ1-1, with TRBD1 matching 7 bases. The junction had 11 bases not matched to a gene; V was cut back by 0 bases and J by 7 bases. Germline V CDR1 and CDR2: DFQATT, SNEGSKA (reference sequence). The CDR3 spans 15 residues. The CDR3 coding sequence is TGCAGTGCTAGAGAGGCCCAGGGGGAAGGGATTGAAGCTTTCTTT. Translation gives CSAREAQGEGIEAFF.

The chain has TRBV3-1 and TRBJ1-1; D is perhaps TRBD1 (6 bases). Germline V CDR1 and CDR2: LGHDT, YNNKEL (reference sequence). With 6 bases removed from V and 5 bases from J, the gap between germline ends came to 13 bases. This CDR3 has 13 amino acids. CDR3 amino acids: CASREGGWTEAFF. The CDR3, as DNA: TGTGCCAGCAGAGAGGGGGGTTGGACTGAAGCTTTCTTT.

The gene calls are TRBV5-1 and TRBJ2-7; 12 positions agree with TRBD1. With V trimmed by 3 bases and J by 7 bases, 8 bases remained unmatched. The germline gives CDR1 SGHRS, CDR2 YFSETQ. This CDR3 has 15 residues. Written as DNA, the CDR3 is TGCGCCAGCAGCTCTCTCGGGACAGGGGGCCAAGAGCAGTACTTC. Amino acid sequence: CASSSLGTGGQEQYF.

The chain links TRBV7-2 to TRBJ2-5, with 7 positions matching TRBD1. Germline V gives CDR1 SGHTA, CDR2 FQGNSA. The CDR3 runs 15 residues. Unmatched junction bases numbered 10, after V lost 7 bases and J lost 2 bases. For the CDR3, the DNA is TGTGCCAGCACCACTGCCGGGACAGTGCAAGAGACCCAGTACTTC. It specifies CASTTAGTVQETQYF.

The chain joins TRBV7-9 to TRBJ2-7; D is uncertain. Germline CDR1 SEHNR, CDR2 FQNEAQ (reference sequence). The CDR3 extends over 13 amino acids. V was cut by 5 bases and J by 6 bases, with 14 bases left in between. This chain's CDR3 is CASSPDLGSEQYV. In nucleotides, the CDR3 is TGTGCCAGCAGCCCAGACCTTGGGTCCGAGCAGTACGTC.

At least ten counts were recorded for this clonotype. V gene TRBV18 combines with J gene TRBJ2-1, with 10 bases lining up with TRBD1. Germline V gene lookup returns CDR1 KGHSH and CDR2 LQKENI. Trimming cost V 6 bases and J 7 bases; bases outside gene matches: 9. The CDR3 is made up of 15 amino acids. CDR3 DNA: TGTGCCAGCTCCAACGGGACAGGGGAACGTAATGAGCAGTTCTTC. Amino acids: CASSNGTGERNEQFF.

V is TRBV7-8 and J is TRBJ2-3, with a tentative D call TRBD2 (5 bases). The CDR3 is made up of 17 amino acids. Trimming removed 0 bases at V and 2 bases at J, with 15 bases between. Germline CDR1 is SGHVS and CDR2 is FQNEAQ. CDR3 residues: CASSLARKGLFTDTQYF. The CDR3, as DNA: TGTGCCAGCAGCTTAGCGCGAAAAGGACTCTTCACAGATACGCAGTATTTT.

In its sample, this clonotype was seen a few times. The V call is TRBV27, the J call TRBJ2-7; 8 nucleotides line up with TRBD1. With 5 bases clipped from V and 2 bases from J, the junction kept 5 bases outside the gene matches. The CDR3 runs to 14 residues. Germline values: CDR1 MNHEY, CDR2 SMNVEV (reference sequence). In DNA form, the CDR3 reads TGTGCCAGCAGTCCCGGACAGGGACCCTACGAGCAGTACGTC. Its protein product is CASSPGQGPYEQYV.

The chain has TRBV12-3 or TRBV12-4 and TRBJ2-7; D not certain. Trimming shortened V by 6 bases and J by 6 bases, and 15 bases separated the two germline ends. The CDR3 consists of 13 residues. The CDR3 bases are TGTGCCAGCAGCATCGGGCCGTGGGTCGAGCAGTACTTC. Translated: CASSIGPWVEQYF.

The rearrangement uses TRBV20-1 and TRBJ2-5, with D perhaps TRBD1 (6 bases). Trimming cost V 7 bases and J 2 bases, with 17 bases left between them. Germline V CDR1 and CDR2: DFQATT, SNEGSKA (reference sequence). CDR3 length: 14 residues. The CDR3 is CSVARTVLQETQYF. The CDR3 nucleotides are TGCAGTGTCGCGCGGACAGTCCTACAAGAGACCCAGTACTTC.

The chain combines TRBV20-1 with TRBJ2-5; 9 bases line up with TRBD1. V gave up 7 bases and J gave up 4 bases; unmatched junction bases: 10. The germline V gene has CDR1 DFQATT and CDR2 SNEGSKA (reference sequence). This CDR3 has 14 amino acids. The DNA of the CDR3 is TGCAGTGTCCTCCGGGACAGGGTAGGAGAGACCCAGTACTTC. It is translated as CSVLRDRVGETQYF.

The V and J genes are TRBV7-6 and TRBJ1-4; D is possibly TRBD1 (6 bases). Germline CDR1 is SGHVS and CDR2 is FNYEAQ. V lost 5 bases and J lost 12, with 19 bases in between. The CDR3 covers 14 residues. The CDR3 bases are TGTGCCAGCAGCCTAACCCTTGCGACAGGTCAACTGTTTTTT. Translation gives CASSLTLATGQLFF.

This chain connects TRBV7-2 to TRBJ2-5, with D maybe TRBD1 (5 bases). This CDR3 spans 15 amino acids. Germline V gene lookup returns CDR1 SGHTA and CDR2 FQGNSA. Trimming removed 1 base at V and 4 bases at J, with 13 bases between. The CDR3 coding sequence is TGTGCCAGCAGCTTAGGCTGGGGCTTCAGAGAGACCCAGTACTTC. Translating gives CASSLGWGFRETQYF. Drawing the rest from reference TRBV7-2 and TRBJ2-5, the complete variable domain is GAGVSQSPSNKVTEKGKDVELRCDPISGHTALYWYRQSLGQGLEFLIYFQGNSAPDKSGLPSDRFSAERTGGSVSTLTIQRTQQEDSAVYLCASSLGWGFRETQYFGPGTRLLVL.

This clonotype turned up a few times. The V and J genes are TRBV18 and TRBJ2-7; 9 bases are shared with TRBD1. Germline CDR1 KGHSH, CDR2 LQKENI. The J segment lost 5 bases and the V segment lost 3 bases, leaving 5 bases of the junction unmatched. This CDR3 is 14 amino acids long. CDR3 bases: TGTGCCAGCTCACCGGGACAGGGTAGACACGAGCAGTACTTC. This codes for CASSPGQGRHEQYF.